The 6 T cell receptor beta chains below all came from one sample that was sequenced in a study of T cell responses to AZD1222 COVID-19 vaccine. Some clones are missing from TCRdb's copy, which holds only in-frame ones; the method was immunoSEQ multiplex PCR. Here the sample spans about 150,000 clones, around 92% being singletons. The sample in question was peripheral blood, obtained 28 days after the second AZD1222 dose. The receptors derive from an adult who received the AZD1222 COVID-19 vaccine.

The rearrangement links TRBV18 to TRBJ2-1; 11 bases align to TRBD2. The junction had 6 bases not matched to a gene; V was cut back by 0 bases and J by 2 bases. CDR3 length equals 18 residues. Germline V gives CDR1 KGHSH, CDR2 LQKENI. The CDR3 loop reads CASSPPGRGLAAYNEQFF. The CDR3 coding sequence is TGTGCCAGCTCACCACCGGGCCGGGGACTAGCGGCCTACAATGAGCAGTTCTTC. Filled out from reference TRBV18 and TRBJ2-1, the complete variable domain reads NAGVMQNPRHLVRRRGQEARLRCSPMKGHSHVYWYRQLPEEGLKFMVYLQKENIIDESGMPKERFSAEFPKEGPSILRIQQVVRGDSAAYFCASSPPGRGLAAYNEQFFGPGTRLTVL.

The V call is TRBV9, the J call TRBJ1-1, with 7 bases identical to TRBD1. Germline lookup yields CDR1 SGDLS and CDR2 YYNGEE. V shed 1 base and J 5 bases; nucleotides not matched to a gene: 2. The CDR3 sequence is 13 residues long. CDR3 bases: TGTGCCAGCAGCGTATCAGGGGGTACTGAAGCTTTCTTT. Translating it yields CASSVSGGTEAFF.

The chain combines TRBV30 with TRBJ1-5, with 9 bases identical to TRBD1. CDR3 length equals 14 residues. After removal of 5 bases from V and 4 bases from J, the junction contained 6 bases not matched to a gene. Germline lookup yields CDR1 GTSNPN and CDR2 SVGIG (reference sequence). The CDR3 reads CAWGGQGSNQPQHF. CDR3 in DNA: TGTGCCTGGGGGGGACAGGGAAGTAATCAGCCCCAGCATTTT.

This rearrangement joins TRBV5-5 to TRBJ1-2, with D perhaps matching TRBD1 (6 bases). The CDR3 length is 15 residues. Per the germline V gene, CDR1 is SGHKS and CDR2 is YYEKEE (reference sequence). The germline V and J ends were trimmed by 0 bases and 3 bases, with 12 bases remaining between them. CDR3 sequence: CASSLARGAYYGYTF. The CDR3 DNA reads TGTGCCAGCAGCTTGGCCCGGGGGGCTTACTATGGCTACACCTTC.

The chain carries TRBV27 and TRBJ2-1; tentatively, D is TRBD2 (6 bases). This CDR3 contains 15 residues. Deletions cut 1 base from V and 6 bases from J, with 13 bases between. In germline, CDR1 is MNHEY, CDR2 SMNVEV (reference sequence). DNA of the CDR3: TGTGCCAGCAGTTTATTTGGAGGGAGGATCAATGAGCAGTTCTTC. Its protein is CASSLFGGRINEQFF.

The CDR3 protein is CAISQSTGTTYEQYF. The CDR3 bases are TGTGCCATCAGTCAATCGACAGGGACAACCTACGAGCAGTACTTC. V usage is TRBV10-3 and J usage is TRBJ2-7; TRBD1 agrees at 7 bases. From germline, CDR1 is ENHRY and CDR2 SYGVKD. The CDR3 runs to 15 residues. V was clipped by 5 bases and J by 2 bases; unmatched bases: 9.